Below, 30 T cell receptor beta chains from the same sample are listed, as sequenced in a study of regulatory T cells in long-lasting Graves disease (TCRdb year 2021). This specimen's time point label, interpreted: newly diagnosed GD, antithyroid drugs for less than 3 months. For both TCR sequencing and RNA sequencing, RNA was extracted from PBMCs using TRIzol. The library was built by means of multiplex PCR. Sequenced on an Illumina HiSeq 4000. TCR beta libraries were built with iRepertoire HTBI primers and Arm-PCR amplification of CDR3 regions. TCRdb reran the public reads through fastp at Q25 and MiXCR, keeping productive beta chains. For every CDR3 protein sequence, its rows merge into one entry that carries the most common genes and DNA. Across this sample there are around 250,000 distinct CDR3 sequences, with around 20% seen only once. About 14% of the sample lies in the top ten. Sequenced material: peripheral blood mononuclear cells (PBMCs), taken at new diagnosis, from a patient treated with antithyroid drugs. All receptors come from a female donor with Graves disease.

V is TRBV9 and J is TRBJ2-5; D possibly corresponds to TRBD2 (6 bases). CDR3 length: 15 amino acids. V was cut by 0 bases and J by 6 bases, with 15 bases left in between. Germline V gene data show CDR1 as SGDLS and CDR2 as YYNGEE. The CDR3 loop reads CASSVGDSVGQTQYF. The CDR3 DNA reads as TGTGCCAGCAGCGTAGGGGACTCCGTCGGGCAGACCCAGTACTTC.

This sequence joins TRBV7-8 and TRBJ2-7, with a weak D call TRBD2 (6 bases). The V gene's germline CDR1 is SGHVS and CDR2 FQNEAQ. V shed 0 bases and J shed 2 bases, with 11 bases lying between them. The CDR3 consists of 15 residues. CDR3 protein: CASSLAGTLPYEQYF. In nucleotides, the CDR3 is TGTGCCAGCAGCTTAGCCGGGACTCTTCCCTACGAGCAGTACTTC.

This clonotype was seen many times. The chain links TRBV28 to TRBJ1-2; D remains ambiguous. CDR1 MDHEN and CDR2 SYDVKM come from the germline V gene. CDR3 length equals 12 residues. V lost 6 bases and J 5 bases, leaving 10 bases between the germline ends. CDR3 coding DNA: TGTGCCAGCAGCAAACAGAGATATGGCTACACCTTC. This gives the protein CASSKQRYGYTF.

The table lists this clonotype with many counts. The rearrangement uses TRBV7-8 and TRBJ2-5, with TRBD2 identical over 8 bases. The V segment lost 4 bases and the J segment 7 bases; nucleotides outside the gene matches: 8. Germline V gene lookup returns CDR1 SGHVS and CDR2 FQNEAQ. The CDR3 totals 14 residues. CDR3 DNA sequence: TGTGCCAGCAGCTCGGGACTAGAGGGCCGGACCCAGTACTTC. It yields the protein CASSSGLEGRTQYF.

This clonotype occurred many times. This chain connects TRBV6-2 or TRBV6-3 to TRBJ2-4, with 9 bases that match TRBD1. Trimming removed 4 bases from V and 7 bases from J; junction bases left unmatched: 8. Germline V gene sequence: CDR1 MNHEY, CDR2 SVGEGT. This CDR3 has 15 amino acids. CDR3 DNA sequence: TGTGCCAGCAGTTTAGGTACCGACAGGGGGAACATTCAGTACTTC. Protein: CASSLGTDRGNIQYF.

This clonotype has just a few counts. This chain joins TRBV5-1 and TRBJ2-3, with TRBD1 matching 7 bases. Looked up from germline, CDR1 is SGHRS and CDR2 is YFSETQ. V dropped 0 bases and J dropped 6; count of bases not matched to a gene: 4. This CDR3 is built from 14 residues. CDR3 coding DNA: TGCGCCAGCAGCTTGGAGGGGGCAGCGGATACGCAGTATTTT. Protein: CASSLEGAADTQYF.

This clonotype occurred many times. The J gene is TRBJ2-1, the V gene TRBV5-8, with D possibly TRBD2 on 5 matching bases. This CDR3 spans 12 amino acids. Germline V lookup: CDR1 SGHTS, CDR2 YDEGEE. Trimming removed 4 bases from V and 10 bases from J, with 12 bases in between. Here the CDR3 reads CASSGGQNEQFF. The CDR3 coding sequence is TGTGCCAGCAGCGGCGGGCAGAACGAGCAGTTCTTC.

A word on this clonotype: A read error is likely here: a far larger clone is one base away. The chain uses TRBV2 and TRBJ1-2; D possibly corresponds to TRBD1 (6 bases). Germline V gives CDR1 SNHLY, CDR2 FYNNEI. This CDR3 has 13 amino acids. V lost 8 bases, J lost 7 bases, and 17 bases lay in between. The CDR3 here is CASGPPRGGGYTF. DNA of the CDR3: TGTGCCAGCGGTCCACCCAGGGGCGGTGGCTACACCTTC.

This clonotype has ten or more counts. The V gene is TRBV5-1, the J gene TRBJ1-2; 7 bases are a match to TRBD1. The V gene's germline CDR1 is SGHRS and CDR2 YFSETQ. The CDR3 is made up of 14 amino acids. V lost 5 bases, J lost 4 bases, and 8 bases stayed unmatched. In DNA, the CDR3 is TGCGCCAGCAGATGGCGGGACAGCCGCTATGGCTACACCTTC. This translates into CASRWRDSRYGYTF.

This clonotype was counted many times. V usage is TRBV30 and J usage is TRBJ2-3; 8 bases line up with TRBD2. Germline V lookup: CDR1 GTSNPN, CDR2 SVGIG (reference sequence). J was trimmed by 6 bases and V by 1 base; bases with no gene match: 3. This CDR3 has 13 residues. Here the CDR3 reads CAWSAGGRDTQYF. The CDR3, as DNA: TGTGCCTGGAGTGCGGGAGGGCGCGATACGCAGTATTTT. Complete variable domain (other parts from reference TRBV30 and TRBJ2-3): SQTIHQWPATLVQPVGSPLSLECTVEGTSNPNLYWYRQAAGRGLQLLFYSVGIGQISSEVPQNLSASRPQDRQFILSSKKLLLSDSGFYLCAWSAGGRDTQYFGPGTRLTVL.

This clonotype was picked up many times. The chain employs TRBV20-1 and TRBJ2-1; 10 bases agree with TRBD1. Germline CDR1 DFQATT, CDR2 SNEGSKA (reference sequence). Trimming took 3 bases from V and 8 from J; bases not matched to a gene: 10. The CDR3 has 15 residues. The CDR3 region is CSARSGTGEWDEQFF. CDR3 nucleotide sequence: TGCAGTGCTAGGTCCGGGACAGGGGAGTGGGATGAGCAGTTCTTC.

This clonotype appeared many times. The genes are TRBV20-1 and TRBJ2-7, with D maybe TRBD1 (5 bases). Trimming pared 1 base from V and 0 bases from J, leaving 16 bases between. The CDR3 has 16 residues. Germline-derived CDR1 and CDR2 are DFQATT and SNEGSKA (reference sequence). DNA of the CDR3: TGCAGTGCTAGAGTTGCAGGTAGAGGACACTCCTACGAGCAGTACTTC. Its protein product is CSARVAGRGHSYEQYF.

Comments on this clonotype: A single base separates this from a much larger clone, so it may be a read error. The rearrangement uses TRBV20-1 and TRBJ2-1, with 9 positions matching TRBD1. CDR1 DFQATT and CDR2 SNEGSKA come from the germline V gene (reference sequence). CDR3 size: 13 residues. V trimming: 6 bases; J trimming: 9 bases; junction bases outside the gene matches: 9. The CDR3 nucleotides are TGCAGTGCCGAAAGGACAGGGGCCGTTGAGCAGTTCTTC. It is translated as CSAERTGAVEQFF.

The table lists this clonotype with many counts. The J gene is TRBJ1-3, the V gene TRBV7-2, with D unresolved. From germline, CDR1 is SGHTA and CDR2 FQGNSA. V lost 3 bases to trimming and J lost 2 bases, with 8 bases between them. The CDR3 covers 14 residues. CDR3 region: CASSFRHPGNTIYF. For the CDR3, the DNA is TGTGCCAGCAGCTTCAGGCATCCTGGAAACACCATATATTTT.

This clonotype is a singleton in its sample. A clone one base away is much larger, so this may be a read error. The V gene is TRBV28, the J gene TRBJ2-4, with unresolved D. Germline V lookup: CDR1 MDHEN, CDR2 SYDVKM. This CDR3 has 13 amino acids. As DNA, the CDR3 is TGTGCCAGCAGTCCCCGAGCCAAAACCATTCAGTACTTC. Translation: CASSPRAKTIQYF.

To note about this clonotype: Given a much more abundant clone one base away, this may be a read error. This CDR3 is CASSLAPRAGGLYEQFF. The CDR3 DNA sequence: TGTGCCAGCAGTTTAGCCCCCCGGGCAGGGGGCCTCTACGAGCAGTTCTTC. The rearrangement joins TRBV28 to TRBJ2-3; 8 nucleotides match TRBD1. The last part of the DNA fits TRBJ2-1 better; the J call may be wrong. The V gene's germline CDR1 is MDHEN and CDR2 SYDVKM. The CDR3 contains 17 residues.

As regards this clonotype: A much more abundant neighbour one base away suggests this may be a read error. V is TRBV10-3 and J is TRBJ2-1; D might be TRBD1 or TRBD2, each matching 5 bases. CDR3 length equals 14 residues. Germline CDR1 reads ENHRY; CDR2 reads SYGVKD. This CDR3 is CAISEWGSYNERFF. The CDR3 DNA reads TGTGCCATCAGTGAGTGGGGGTCCTACAATGAGCGGTTCTTC.

This clonotype occurred a few times. A far larger clone is off by one base, so a read error is likely. The V call is TRBV6-2 or TRBV6-3, the J call TRBJ2-5; 7 nucleotides match TRBD2. The J call may be wrong; the DNA end is better matched by TRBJ2-1. The CDR3 covers 16 residues. Germline V gene data show CDR1 as MNHEY and CDR2 as SVGEGT. The CDR3 is CASSSLLAASYNKQFF. CDR3 bases: TGTGCCAGCAGTTCACTTCTAGCGGCCTCCTACAATAAGCAGTTCTTC.

V usage is TRBV4-2 and J usage is TRBJ1-4; 9 nucleotides align to TRBD1. J gave up 8 bases and V 4 bases, and 11 bases lay outside the gene matches. There are 16 residues in the CDR3. Germline assignment: CDR1 LGHNA and CDR2 YNFKEQ. The chain's CDR3 is CASSRTSGTGWEKLFF. The CDR3 DNA reads TGTGCCAGCAGCCGAACTTCCGGGACAGGGTGGGAAAAACTGTTTTTT.

The table lists this clonotype with many counts. This chain joins TRBV20-1 and TRBJ2-3; 10 positions match TRBD2. The CDR3 covers 14 residues. Germline assignment: CDR1 DFQATT and CDR2 SNEGSKA (reference sequence). J gave up 4 bases and V 6 bases, and 7 bases lay outside the gene matches. As DNA, the CDR3 is TGCAGTGCGTTCTTAGCGGGGGGCCCAGATACGCAGTATTTT. This gives the protein CSAFLAGGPDTQYF.

As to this clonotype: A far larger clone is a single base away, which makes a read error likely. Here the CDR3 DNA reads TGTGCCAGCAGCCCCGGGACAGAAGAGCAGTTCTTC. This sequence encodes CASSPGTEEQFF. The chain recombines TRBV7-2 with TRBJ2-3, with 7 positions matching TRBD1. Judging by the DNA end, TRBJ2-1 fits better; the J call may be wrong. Germline V gene lookup returns CDR1 SGHTA and CDR2 FQGNSA. This CDR3 has 12 residues.

This clonotype was detected ten times or more. V and J are TRBV5-1 and TRBJ2-7; TRBD1 is a possible D gene (5 bases). V shed 0 bases and J shed 11 bases, with 15 bases lying between them. The CDR3 has 13 residues. Per the germline V gene, CDR1 is SGHRS and CDR2 is YFSETQ. The CDR3 region has the DNA TGCGCCAGCAGCTTGGATTCCGACAGTTACAAGTACTTC. It translates to CASSLDSDSYKYF.

About this clonotype: A read error may be the cause here, since a much bigger clone is one base away. This sequence joins TRBV20-1 and TRBJ2-6; 7 nucleotides align to TRBD1. CDR1 and CDR2 from the germline V gene are DFQATT and SNEGSKA (reference sequence). CDR3 size: 16 residues. Here the CDR3 DNA reads TGCAGTGCTAGAAGGGACAGACTCTCTGGGGCCAACGCCCTGACTTTC. This encodes CSARRDRLSGANALTF.

This clonotype appeared many times. The chain links TRBV3-1 to TRBJ2-7; D not resolved. The V end lost 4 bases, the J end lost 2 bases, and 9 bases lay between the germline ends. This CDR3 contains 13 residues. Germline lookup yields CDR1 LGHDT and CDR2 YNNKEL (reference sequence). CDR3 nucleotide sequence: TGTGCCAGCAGCCGTGGCCGAGCCTACGAGCAGTACTTC. This translates into CASSRGRAYEQYF.

The chain has TRBV18 and TRBJ1-1, with 9 bases aligning to TRBD1. The germline gives CDR1 KGHSH, CDR2 LQKENI. The CDR3 has 13 amino acids. The V segment lost 8 bases and the J segment 3 bases; nucleotides outside the gene matches: 4. The CDR3 sequence: CASIQGADTEAFF. As DNA, the CDR3 is TGTGCCAGCATACAGGGGGCGGACACTGAAGCTTTCTTT.

This clonotype was counted many times. CDR3 protein: CASSNQGRANTEAFF. The DNA for the CDR3 is TGTGCCAGCAGCAACCAAGGGAGGGCCAACACTGAAGCTTTCTTT. The genes are TRBV28 and TRBJ1-1; D not resolved. V was shortened by 6 bases and J by 2 bases, with 16 bases between the two germline ends. The CDR3 loop spans 15 amino acids. The germline V gene has CDR1 MDHEN and CDR2 SYDVKM.

The V gene is TRBV2, the J gene TRBJ2-3; 13 nucleotides line up with TRBD2. Germline loops: CDR1 SNHLY, CDR2 FYNNEI. The CDR3 covers 17 residues. Trimming at V came to 4 bases and at J to 0 bases, leaving 4 bases not matched to a gene. CDR3 loop: CASSGLAGGASTDTQYF. The CDR3, as DNA: TGTGCCAGCAGTGGACTAGCGGGAGGCGCGAGCACAGATACGCAGTATTTT.

The sample holds many counts of this clonotype. This rearrangement joins TRBV7-9 to TRBJ1-5; no definite D call. The germline gives CDR1 SEHNR, CDR2 FQNEAQ (reference sequence). The CDR3 consists of 13 residues. V was clipped by 3 bases and J by 8 bases, with 11 bases between them. Here the CDR3 DNA reads TGTGCCAGCAGCTTCGGTGGAATAGAGCCCCAGCATTTT. Its translation is CASSFGGIEPQHF. The entire variable domain, with the rest obtained from reference TRBV7-9 and TRBJ1-5, is as follows: DTGVSQNPRHKITKRGQNVTFRCDPISEHNRLYWYRQTLGQGPEFLTYFQNEAQLEKSRLLSDRFSAERPKGSFSTLEIQRTEQGDSAMYLCASSFGGIEPQHFGDGTRLSIL.

V usage is TRBV7-9 and J usage is TRBJ2-7; TRBD2 aligns across 9 bases. In germline, CDR1 is SEHNR, CDR2 FQNEAQ (reference sequence). This CDR3 region has 16 residues. V was pared by 1 base and J by 3 bases, with 7 bases of the junction left unmatched. The CDR3 nucleotides are TGTGCCAGCAGCTTAGGGTTCGGCGGGAGGGGCTACGAGCAGTACTTC. Amino acids: CASSLGFGGRGYEQYF. Supplemented by reference TRBV7-9 and TRBJ2-7, the full variable domain reads DTGVSQNPRHKITKRGQNVTFRCDPISEHNRLYWYRQTLGQGPEFLTYFQNEAQLEKSRLLSDRFSAERPKGSFSTLEIQRTEQGDSAMYLCASSLGFGGRGYEQYFGPGTRLTVT.

The table lists this clonotype with many counts. This chain links TRBV30 with TRBJ2-5, with D unclear. Germline values: CDR1 GTSNPN, CDR2 SVGIG (reference sequence). Trimming left V 4 bases short and J 2 bases short, with 14 bases between. The CDR3 runs to 14 residues. The CDR3 DNA follows: TGTGCCTGGACCCGGCATGGTTTACAAGAGACCCAGTACTTC. Protein sequence: CAWTRHGLQETQYF.